Only a few counts were recorded for the clone carrying this TCR beta chain. Its specificity is unknown. This sample was included in a study of cytomegalovirus exposure and HLA in healthy donors. Study-wide background: Genetic ancestry analysis placed approximately 79% of the approximately 400 donors that were genotyped in the Caucasian-associated cluster. The study, taken as a whole, reports: As a later analysis showed, several of the most significant clusters appeared to be linked to common viral pathogens. TCR beta sequences numbering 16,951 were associated with HLA alleles at 0.05 false discovery rate in a later analysis.

Researchers ran the PCR with 60 Vbeta and 13 Jbeta primers. The assay was immunoSEQ multiplex PCR, and TCRdb's table has in-frame clones only and misses some. The table has about 130,000 clones, under 85% seen once. Trimming cost V 2 bases and J 4 bases; bases outside gene matches: 22. The germline CDR1 and CDR2 sequences are SGHRS and YFSETQ. This CDR3 comprises 21 residues. The chain couples TRBV5-1 to TRBJ2-7, with 12 bases identical to TRBD1. The sample comprised PBMCs. This TCR came from a woman aged 50 to 60 in good health and CMV-seropositive. The CDR3 bases are TGCGCCAGCAGCTTCCCCGACTCACCGGGACAGGGGGCTCCTAGAGCTTACGAGCAGTACTTC. Its translation is CASSFPDSPGQGAPRAYEQYF.